This is a list of T cell receptor beta chains from one sample in a study of cytomegalovirus exposure and HLA in healthy donors. Profiling relied on immunoSEQ multiplex PCR, and the TCRdb table lists in-frame clones only, not all of them. Altogether 70,000 to 95,000 clones are present, more than 85% being singletons, with the ten largest covering 3.6%. Sequencing was carried out using PBMCs. The receptors shown here come from a woman under 40 in good health and CMV-seronegative. CDR3s include the opening cysteine and the closing phenylalanine or tryptophan. The D gene is left open where the match is weak. Only some rows state a clone size, as once, few, many or a class for expanded clones.

v_call	clone_size	d_call	cdr3_length	j_call	cdr3_aa	cdr3_nt
TRBV19	-	-	11	TRBJ2-7	CASSMNGVAHF	TGTGCCAGTAGTATGAACGGGGTGGCCCACTTC
TRBV6-6	-	TRBD1	15	TRBJ1-2	CASTIGQDLLESYTF	TGTGCCAGCACCATCGGACAGGACTTATTAGAGAGCTACACCTTC
TRBV6-5	once	-	13	TRBJ1-2	CASSYEGVGGYTF	TGTGCCAGCAGTTACGAAGGGGTAGGCGGCTACACCTTC
TRBV19	-	-	14	TRBJ2-3	CASKGLEITDTQYF	TGTGCCAGTAAGGGGCTCGAAATCACAGATACGCAGTATTTT
TRBV5-5	-	-	16	TRBJ1-5	CASSFGQPPRSQPQHF	TGTGCCAGCAGCTTTGGACAGCCACCGAGAAGTCAGCCCCAGCATTTT
TRBV6-1	few	TRBD2	13	TRBJ2-7	CASSEAERGLQYF	TGTGCCAGCAGTGAAGCGGAGCGGGGTTTGCAGTACTTC
TRBV18	-	-	14	TRBJ1-4	CASSPSGIVEKLFF	TGTGCCAGCTCACCTTCTGGCATCGTTGAAAAACTGTTTTTT
TRBV2	-	TRBD1	15	TRBJ1-5	CASSKTGTGGQPQHF	TGTGCCAGCAGTAAAACCGGGACAGGGGGCCAGCCCCAGCATTTT
TRBV6-1	-	-	18	TRBJ1-4	CASSEGGVTLSVREKLFF	TGTGCCAGCAGTGAAGGGGGGGTAACGTTGTCGGTCCGGGAAAAACTGTTTTTT
TRBV21-1	-	-	17	TRBJ1-4	CASSKRLEGTTNEKLFF	TGTGCCAGCAGCAAACGTCTTGAGGGAACAACTAATGAAAAACTGTTTTTT
TRBV30	-	TRBD1	14	TRBJ1-4	CAWAGTVMNEKLFF	TGTGCCTGGGCCGGGACAGTGATGAATGAAAAACTGTTTTTT
TRBV1	-	-	17	TRBJ2-5	CTSSQVLAGGVQETQYF	TGCACCAGCAGCCAGGTCCTAGCGGGGGGCGTCCAAGAGACCCAGTACTTC
TRBV19	-	-	15	TRBJ1-5	CASSMIGGAIQPQHF	TGTGCCAGTAGTATGATCGGAGGTGCTATTCAGCCCCAGCATTTT
TRBV9	-	-	16	TRBJ2-3	CASSVEDVRGTDTQYF	TGTGCCAGCAGCGTAGAGGATGTCAGGGGCACAGATACGCAGTATTTT
TRBV28	once	TRBD1	16	TRBJ1-1	CASSLAYRGRVTEAFF	TGTGCCAGCAGTCTCGCTTACAGGGGGCGGGTCACTGAAGCTTTCTTT
TRBV30	-	TRBD1	15	TRBJ2-7	CAWSAGGSAPYEQYF	TGTGCCTGGAGTGCAGGGGGATCCGCTCCCTACGAGCAGTACTTC